The clone carrying this TCR beta chain was seen more than once but under ten times. What it recognizes is unknown. TCR alpha and TCR beta cDNA libraries carrying sample barcodes and UMIs came from 5'RACE with constant-segment primers. MiXCR, run by TCRdb on the 5' RACE reads, gives a single entry per CDR3 protein. This sample has approximately 180,000 distinct CDR3 sequences, with about a sixth found just once. The data derive from a study of T-cell memory formation after mild COVID-19. Study-wide context: Largely donor-specific TCR clusters were found.

Study results and limitations: The CD4+ clones that contracted clustered mainly within CM and EM, and the CD8+ clones concentrated in EMRA. Pre-infection memory contained some responding clones, which suggested that cross-reactive memory had joined.

This clonotype was sampled from an adult woman who had mild COVID-19 (a few samples of this study predate the infection). Cell type and time point are not known. Sequencing was carried out using PBMCs or a T cell subset sorted from them (not recorded which).

The CDR3 DNA follows: TGTGCCAGCAGCTTAGAGACAGGGAGGATCTATGGCTACACCTTC. Translating gives CASSLETGRIYGYTF. The chain joins TRBV5-6 to TRBJ1-2, with 7 bases identical to TRBD1. V was clipped by 2 bases and J by 4 bases; unmatched bases: 8. The CDR3 has 15 amino acids. CDR1 and CDR2 from the germline V gene are SGHDT and YYEEEE.